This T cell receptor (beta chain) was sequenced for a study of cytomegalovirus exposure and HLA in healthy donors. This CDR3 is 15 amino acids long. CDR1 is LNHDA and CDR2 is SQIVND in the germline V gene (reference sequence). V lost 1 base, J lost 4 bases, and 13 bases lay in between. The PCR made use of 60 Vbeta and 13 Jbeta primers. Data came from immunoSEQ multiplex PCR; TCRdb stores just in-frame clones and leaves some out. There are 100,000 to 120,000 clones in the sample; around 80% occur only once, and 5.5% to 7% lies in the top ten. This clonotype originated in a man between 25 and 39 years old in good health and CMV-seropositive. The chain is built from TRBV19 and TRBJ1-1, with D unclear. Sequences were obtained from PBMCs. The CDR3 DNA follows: TGTGCCAGTAGTATAGTTAGAGGGAGTGGCACTGAAGCTTTCTTT. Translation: CASSIVRGSGTEAFF.